Sequencing of this T cell receptor (beta chain) was carried out in a study of CD8 T cells in Susac syndrome. This CDR3 region has 14 residues. V was shortened by 5 bases and J by 8 bases, with 16 bases between the two germline ends. Germline loops: CDR1 LNHDA, CDR2 SQIVND (reference sequence). An amount of RNA that ranged from roughly 0.5 to 1 ug was reverse transcribed with random hexamers. A multiplex approach, immunoSEQ multiplex PCR, amplified TCR beta CDR3 across 54 Vbeta and 13 Jbeta. MiXCR, run by TCRdb on the immunoSEQ multiplex PCR reads, gives a single entry per CDR3 protein. The sample lists under 85,000 distinct CDR3 sequences, roughly 92% seen once, with 0.4% to 0.55% in the top ten. Both CD4+ and CD8+ T cells were negatively isolated, and TEMRA cells underwent FACS enrichment.

The V gene is TRBV19, the J gene TRBJ2-4; either TRBD1 or TRBD2 may supply D (5 bases each). The sample comprised CD8+ T cells from PBMCs. This clonotype was obtained from a human donor with Susac syndrome. DNA of the CDR3: TGTGCCAGTAGTTCAAGGACGGGGCAAGACATTCAGTACTTC. Protein sequence: CASSSRTGQDIQYF.